This paragraph reports one T cell receptor (beta chain). Its antigen is unknown. No base quality values were provided; no much bigger clone lies one nucleotide off. TCRbeta CDR3 regions were amplified from genomic DNA by means of the immunoSEQ Assay, a bias-controlled multiplex PCR. The original methods were these. Nucleated cell counts per sample were estimated from amplification of reference gene primers within the assay. To quantify the absolute abundance of each unique TCRbeta CDR3 rearrangement, sequence reads were collapsed and filtered. For each sample, productive Simpson clonality was calculated as the square root of Simpson's diversity index over productive rearrangements. In its TCRdb copy, this immuneACCESS table keeps in-frame sequences only and misses some clones. Where compared with another copy, unresolved V genes explain less than half of these, and the others have no known cause. Clone size and the V and J calls come from that table; the DNA yielded D and trimming. For this sample the table gives about 230,000 clones, of which 86% were detected only once. In total, the top ten clones hold around a tenth of the sample.

The data belong to a study of blood T cell repertoires in COVID-19 (dated by TCRdb to between 2020 and 2021). Context from the whole study: The collaborator samples originated in the United States, Italy and Spain and spanned the acute and convalescent phases of COVID-19. The prospective study material was composed of cDNA or gDNA derived from T cells, B-cell-depleted T cells, or PBMCs. Deeply sampled blood TCRbeta repertoires from subjects exposed to, actively infected with, or recovered from COVID-19 were included in the dataset. The repertoires were made available in a free public database intended to serve as a resource for research on the immune response to SARS-CoV-2. The samples were drawn from the first 160 participants of the ongoing ImmuneRACE study and from 1,254 subjects provided by 6 global collaborators. A de-identified subject ID, COVID-19 status, age in years and sex were almost always included in the sample metadata. HLA class I and class II types, where available, came from metadata supplied by the sample provider rather than from assay-based typing. The investigation overall reported the following: How much clinical and demographic metadata was included differed by source and by participant, and the metadata was provided uncurated.

V is cut back by 6 bases and J by 8 bases, with 12 bases in the junction unmatched. CDR1 and CDR2 (SQVTM, ANQGSEA) derive from the germline V gene. Taken from cysteine to phenylalanine, the CDR3 has 16 residues. Only the CDR3 region is kept as DNA, spanning 48 bases read in frame from base 1. One collaborating source in Seattle enrolled patients during active infection and followed them longitudinally through the course of disease. Collaborating institutions collected whole blood in K2EDTA tubes following their own protocols. For TCRbeta analysis, collaborator samples were shipped as frozen whole blood, as isolated PBMCs, or as DNA extracted from either sample type.

Sequenced input: peripheral blood. This clonotype was sampled from a man between 50 and 59 years old with COVID-19, enrolled during active disease. Recombination joined TRBV29-1 with TRBJ2-1; 14 bases in between match TRBD2. Read as DNA, the sequence is TGCAGCGTCGCAGCCGGGACTAGCGGGAGTCGGTATGAGCAGTTCTTC. Its translation is CSVAAGTSGSRYEQFF.